These 32 T cell receptor beta chains were all obtained from the same sample, sequenced in a study of Ad26.COV2.S vaccination and SARS-CoV-2 variants. The treatment was: 15 to 20 received Ad26.COV2.S at low or high dose, single or two shots; about 5 received placebo; per-sample allocation not given. After the first vaccine or placebo injection, samples were drawn on day 63. Sequenced by immunoSEQ multiplex PCR; TCRdb stores in-frame clones only, minus some. The sample shows roughly 330,000 clones, 85% to 90% of them seen only once. The sample in question was peripheral blood, obtained in a trial of Ad26.COV2.S vaccine versus placebo. The receptors were gathered from a person between 18 and 60 years old who received the Ad26.COV2.S COVID-19 vaccine or a placebo.

This clone was seen a single time. The chain is built from TRBV2 and TRBJ2-2, with 9 bases lining up with TRBD2. This CDR3 has 17 amino acids. CDR1 is SNHLY and CDR2 is FYNNEI in the germline V gene. Trimming at V came to 0 bases and at J to 5 bases, leaving 7 bases not matched to a gene. This CDR3 is CASSEAEGLAGTGELFF. CDR3 DNA: TGTGCCAGCAGTGAAGCGGAGGGGCTAGCGGGGACCGGGGAGCTGTTTTTT.

The chain combines TRBV25-1 with TRBJ1-1, with 10 positions matching TRBD1. The CDR3 runs 14 residues. Per the germline V gene, CDR1 is MGHDK and CDR2 is SYGVNS. Trimming removed 5 bases from V and 4 bases from J; junction bases left unmatched: 4. The CDR3 bases are TGTGCCAGCAGTATCCGGGACAGGGGCACTGAAGCTTTCTTT. It codes for CASSIRDRGTEAFF.

The rearrangement uses TRBV7-2 and TRBJ1-4; the D gene is possibly TRBD1 (6 bases). Germline CDR1 SGHTA, CDR2 FQGNSA. This CDR3 comprises 16 residues. Trimming stripped 5 bases from V and 5 bases from J, with 18 bases between. The CDR3 here is CASSPVGAGVNEKLFF. The CDR3 DNA is TGTGCCAGCAGCCCGGTCGGTGCAGGGGTAAATGAAAAACTGTTTTTT.

The rearrangement links TRBV12-5 to TRBJ1-2; D perhaps matches TRBD1 (5 bases). The CDR3 covers 15 residues. V lost 0 bases and J 5 bases, leaving 13 bases between the germline ends. Germline CDR1 reads LGHNT; CDR2 reads FRNRAP. The CDR3 reads CASGLVPLTEYGYTF. For the CDR3, the DNA is TGTGCTAGTGGTTTGGTACCCCTGACAGAGTATGGCTACACCTTC. Full variable domain (remainder filled in from reference TRBV12-5 and TRBJ1-2): DARVTQTPRHKVTEMGQEVTMRCQPILGHNTVFWYRQTMMQGLELLAYFRNRAPLDDSGMPKDRFSAEMPDATLATLKIQPSEPRDSAVYFCASGLVPLTEYGYTFGSGTRLTVV.

V gene TRBV15 combines with J gene TRBJ2-7; D may be TRBD2 (6 bases). Germline CDR1 LNHNV, CDR2 YYDKDF (reference sequence). The CDR3 contains 15 residues. Trimming pared 3 bases from V and 2 bases from J, leaving 14 bases between. CDR3 sequence (DNA): TGTGCCACCAGCAGGGGGTGGGGGGTCACCTACGAGCAGTACTTC. Amino acid sequence: CATSRGWGVTYEQYF.

CDR3 bases: TGCGCCAGCAGCGGTAACGGTTTGGATGGCTACACCTTC. This translates into CASSGNGLDGYTF. The chain couples TRBV5-1 to TRBJ1-2; the D is unclear. The germline V and J ends were trimmed by 4 bases and 6 bases, with 13 bases remaining between them. From germline, CDR1 is SGHRS and CDR2 YFSETQ. The CDR3 loop spans 13 amino acids.

A single count supports this clone. The V and J genes are TRBV15 and TRBJ2-1, with 15 bases lining up with TRBD2. The CDR3 is made up of 17 amino acids. CDR1 LNHNV and CDR2 YYDKDF come from the germline V gene (reference sequence). V shed 2 bases and J 9 bases; nucleotides not matched to a gene: 8. This CDR3 reads CATSRRTSGRAGGEQFF. The CDR3 coding sequence is TGTGCCACCAGCAGAAGGACTAGCGGGAGGGCCGGCGGTGAGCAGTTCTTC.

This clone was recorded only once. The rearrangement joins TRBV28 to TRBJ1-4; D ambiguous. This CDR3 spans 15 amino acids. V lost 5 bases and J 8 bases, leaving 18 bases between the germline ends. CDR1 and CDR2 (germline): MDHEN, SYDVKM. CDR3 residues: CASSPRGRPGEKLFF. The CDR3 DNA is TGTGCCAGCAGTCCCCGAGGGCGGCCGGGGGAAAAACTGTTTTTT. The full variable domain, in which reference TRBV28 and TRBJ1-4 provide the parts outside the CDR3, is DVKVTQSSRYLVKRTGEKVFLECVQDMDHENMFWYRQDPGLGLRLIYFSYDVKMKEKGDIPEGYSVSREKKERFSLILESASTNQTSMYLCASSPRGRPGEKLFFGSGTQLSVL.

The chain has TRBV6-5 and TRBJ1-3; TRBD1 matches at 8 bases. Germline lookup yields CDR1 MNHEY and CDR2 SVGAGI. V shed 6 bases and J 3 bases; nucleotides not matched to a gene: 7. The CDR3 has 15 amino acids. The CDR3 sequence: CASRPDRVDGNTIYF. The CDR3 coding sequence is TGTGCCAGCAGACCGGACAGGGTTGATGGAAACACCATATATTTT.

The CDR3: CASSLIAGGPNTQYF. The CDR3 nucleotides are TGTGCCAGCAGCTTAATTGCGGGAGGGCCAAATACGCAGTATTTT. The chain employs TRBV11-2 and TRBJ2-3; 9 positions agree with TRBD2. J was trimmed by 7 bases and V by 2 bases; bases with no gene match: 7. Germline lookup yields CDR1 SGHAT and CDR2 FQNNGV. The length of the CDR3 is 15 residues.

This clone has just a few counts. The chain joins TRBV6-2 or TRBV6-3 to TRBJ1-6, with 7 bases identical to TRBD1. The CDR3 extends over 19 amino acids. Trimming at V came to 5 bases and at J to 5 bases, leaving 18 bases not matched to a gene. The germline gives CDR1 MNHEY, CDR2 SVGEGT. This chain's CDR3 is CASSHPHLLDRADNSPLHF. The CDR3 DNA follows: TGTGCCAGCAGTCACCCTCACCTCCTCGACAGGGCGGATAATTCACCCCTCCACTTT.

The chain recombines TRBV7-2 with TRBJ1-5; 10 bases map to TRBD1. Germline CDR1 SGHTA, CDR2 FQGNSA. This CDR3 spans 17 amino acids. After removal of 5 bases from V and 6 bases from J, the junction contained 13 bases not matched to a gene. This CDR3 reads CASSAGGQGRGGQPQHF. For the CDR3, the DNA is TGTGCCAGCAGCGCCGGGGGACAGGGGCGAGGTGGTCAGCCCCAGCATTTT.

The genes are TRBV14 and TRBJ2-3, with D perhaps TRBD1 or TRBD2 (5 bases each). V was shortened by 3 bases and J by 3 bases, with 7 bases between the two germline ends. The CDR3 sequence is 13 residues long. Per the germline V gene, CDR1 is SGHDN and CDR2 is FVKESK. The CDR3 here is CASSHWGTDTQYF. CDR3 in DNA: TGTGCCAGCAGCCATTGGGGGACAGATACGCAGTATTTT. Complete variable domain (other parts from reference TRBV14 and TRBJ2-3): EAGVTQFPSHSVIEKGQTVTLRCDPISGHDNLYWYRRVMGKEIKFLLHFVKESKQDESGMPNNRFLAERTGGTYSTLKVQPAELEDSGVYFCASSHWGTDTQYFGPGTRLTVL.

The V call is TRBV4-3, the J call TRBJ2-7; TRBD2 is a possible D gene (6 bases). CDR1 is LGHNA and CDR2 is YSLEER in the germline V gene. The CDR3 is 18 residues long. The V end was cut by 2 bases, the J end by 0 bases, with 20 bases between. CDR3: CASSQKWDFSPVSYEQYF. DNA of the CDR3: TGCGCCAGCAGCCAAAAATGGGACTTCTCGCCTGTCTCCTACGAGCAGTACTTC.

V and J are TRBV6-2 or TRBV6-3 and TRBJ2-3; 9 bases agree with TRBD1. This CDR3 is built from 15 residues. V dropped 2 bases and J dropped 2; count of bases not matched to a gene: 2. The germline V gene encodes CDR1 MNHEY and CDR2 SVGEGT. The CDR3 here is CASSYRTGDTDTQYF. The CDR3 nucleotides are TGTGCCAGCAGTTACCGGACAGGGGACACAGATACGCAGTATTTT.

V gene TRBV27 combines with J gene TRBJ2-3; 8 bases agree with TRBD1. This CDR3 is built from 15 residues. V was pared by 6 bases and J by 3 bases, with 8 bases of the junction left unmatched. Germline V gene sequence: CDR1 MNHEY, CDR2 SMNVEV (reference sequence). CDR3: CASSNTGGLTDTQYF. CDR3 DNA: TGTGCCAGCAGCAACACAGGGGGTTTAACAGATACGCAGTATTTT.

V gene TRBV19 combines with J gene TRBJ1-2; perhaps TRBD1 as D (6 bases). Germline V gene sequence: CDR1 LNHDA, CDR2 SQIVND (reference sequence). V gave up 7 bases and J gave up 0 bases, with 21 bases separating them. This CDR3 region has 17 residues. The CDR3 is CASTSPGTRGSNYGYTF. The DNA of the CDR3 is TGTGCCAGTACATCCCCCGGGACACGGGGTTCTAACTATGGCTACACCTTC.

DNA for the CDR3: TGTGCCACCGCGTGGGGGGGTTATTATGCGGACACTGAAGCTTTCTTT. This sequence encodes CATAWGGYYADTEAFF. The chain couples TRBV19 to TRBJ1-1; tentative D call: TRBD1 (5 bases). Germline CDR1 reads LNHDA; CDR2 reads SQIVND (reference sequence). Trimming shortened V by 10 bases and J by 3 bases, and 24 bases separated the two germline ends. This CDR3 has 16 residues.

This clone has a single count. V gene TRBV6-5 combines with J gene TRBJ1-1; tentatively, D is TRBD1 (6 bases). Trimming pared 4 bases from V and 5 bases from J, leaving 14 bases between. Germline CDR1 is MNHEY and CDR2 is SVGAGI. This CDR3 is 14 amino acids long. CDR3 residues: CASSSIQGGTEAFF. The CDR3 DNA follows: TGTGCCAGCAGTTCTATACAGGGTGGAACTGAAGCTTTCTTT.

V and J are TRBV20-1 and TRBJ2-1; the match to TRBD2 covers 11 bases. V lost 3 bases, J lost 0 bases, and 7 bases stayed unmatched. Germline V gene data show CDR1 as DFQATT and CDR2 as SNEGSKA (reference sequence). The CDR3 loop spans 17 amino acids. The chain's CDR3 is CSASGSGRAGSYNEQFF. CDR3 DNA sequence: TGCAGTGCTAGTGGTAGCGGGAGGGCCGGCTCCTACAATGAGCAGTTCTTC.

The chain links TRBV7-3 to TRBJ2-2; a possible D gene is TRBD2 (7 bases). The V gene's germline CDR1 is SGHTA and CDR2 FQGTGA. This CDR3 is 16 amino acids long. V was cut by 4 bases and J by 0 bases, with 12 bases left in between. The CDR3, as DNA: TGTGCCAGCAGCTCTCAGGGGACTACGAACACCGGGGAGCTGTTTTTT. This encodes CASSSQGTTNTGELFF.

This sequence joins TRBV12-5 and TRBJ2-3; 13 positions agree with TRBD2. CDR3 length: 18 amino acids. Germline V gives CDR1 LGHNT, CDR2 FRNRAP. With V trimmed by 0 bases and J by 3 bases, 6 bases remained unmatched. The CDR3 nucleotides are TGTGCTAGTGGTTTGGTCACTAGCGGGGGGGTAGGGACAGATACGCAGTATTTT. As protein: CASGLVTSGGVGTDTQYF.

The chain is built from TRBV9 and TRBJ2-3; TRBD2 matches 12 bases. Germline lookup yields CDR1 SGDLS and CDR2 YYNGEE. Germline trimming cut 4 bases from V and 1 base from J; bases unmatched to any gene: 19. The CDR3 sequence is 21 residues long. The DNA of the CDR3 is TGTGCCAGCAGCCCCAGGGGCAGCACTAGCGGGGGGTATGGGGGCACAGATACGCAGTATTTT. Translated, it gives CASSPRGSTSGGYGGTDTQYF. Full variable domain (missing parts from reference TRBV9 and TRBJ2-3): DSGVTQTPKHLITATGQRVTLRCSPRSGDLSVYWYQQSLDQGLQFLIQYYNGEERAKGNILERFSAQQFPDLHSELNLSSLELGDSALYFCASSPRGSTSGGYGGTDTQYFGPGTRLTVL.

The V and J genes are TRBV27 and TRBJ2-4; D unclear. Looked up from germline, CDR1 is MNHEY and CDR2 is SMNVEV (reference sequence). This CDR3 has 13 residues. The V end was cut by 8 bases, the J end by 5 bases, with 13 bases between. CDR3 DNA sequence: TGTGCCAGCGGTCCGGACCCCGAAAACATTCAGTACTTC. The encoded protein is CASGPDPENIQYF.

This sequence joins TRBV10-3 and TRBJ2-7, with 11 bases identical to TRBD1. This CDR3 is built from 17 residues. Germline lookup yields CDR1 ENHRY and CDR2 SYGVKD. V trimming: 3 bases; J trimming: 2 bases; junction bases outside the gene matches: 9. The CDR3 DNA is TGTGCCATCAGTGACTCCTCCGGGACAGGGGGTACCTACGAGCAGTACTTC. This encodes CAISDSSGTGGTYEQYF.

J is TRBJ2-7 and V is TRBV21-1. TRBV21-1 is labeled a pseudogene. CDR3 size: 16 residues. CDR3 in DNA: TGTGCCAGCAGCAAAGTCAGGACCGCAAGCTCCTACGAGCAGTACGTC. The encoded protein is CASSKVRTASSYEQYV.

This rearrangement joins TRBV18 to TRBJ1-1, with D possibly TRBD1 on 5 matching bases. Germline V CDR1 and CDR2: KGHSH, LQKENI. This CDR3 has 15 residues. V lost 3 bases to trimming and J lost 6 bases, with 17 bases between them. CDR3 sequence: CASSPVDGGVAEAFF. The CDR3 DNA follows: TGTGCCAGCTCACCGGTCGACGGGGGGGTCGCTGAAGCTTTCTTT.

V gene TRBV21-1 combines with J gene TRBJ2-1. TRBV21-1 is reported as a pseudogene. The CDR3 extends over 14 amino acids. This chain's CDR3 is CASSKGSLWGEQFF. CDR3 coding DNA: TGTGCCAGCAGCAAAGGAAGTCTCTGGGGGGAGCAGTTCTTC.

The chain couples TRBV27 to TRBJ1-1; D is unresolved. Germline CDR1 reads MNHEY; CDR2 reads SMNVEV (reference sequence). The CDR3 sequence is 12 residues long. V was pared by 6 bases and J by 1 base, with 6 bases between. The CDR3 DNA sequence: TGTGCCAGCAGGGAAAGGAACACTGAAGCTTTCTTT. Protein product: CASRERNTEAFF.

This chain links TRBV9 with TRBJ1-4, with D possibly TRBD1 on 6 matching bases. Germline CDR1 reads SGDLS; CDR2 reads YYNGEE. The CDR3 extends over 15 amino acids. With 4 bases removed from V and 4 bases from J, the gap between germline ends came to 14 bases. Written as DNA, the CDR3 is TGTGCCAGCAGCAAGTCAGGGGCAGGTAATGAAAAACTGTTTTTT. As protein: CASSKSGAGNEKLFF.

The rearrangement links TRBV6-2 or TRBV6-3 to TRBJ1-2; 7 bases fit TRBD1. The germline V gene encodes CDR1 MNHEY and CDR2 SVGEGT. CDR3 length: 14 amino acids. The V gene end was trimmed by 6 bases and the J gene end by 0 bases; junction bases not matched to a gene: 4. CDR3 coding DNA: TGTGCCAGCAGCCGGGACAGCGCTAACTATGGCTACACCTTC. Translation gives CASSRDSANYGYTF.

The chain has TRBV5-1 and TRBJ1-1; D is uncertain. V dropped 5 bases and J dropped 3 bases, with 8 bases sitting between them. The CDR3 consists of 12 residues. Per germline, CDR1 SGHRS and CDR2 YFSETQ. The CDR3: CASRESYTEAFF. The CDR3 nucleotides read TGCGCCAGCAGAGAGTCATACACTGAAGCTTTCTTT.